The 24 T cell receptor beta chains reported below all come from one sample, sequenced in a study of T cells in Graves' hyperthyroidism and ophthalmopathy. RNA transcripts served as the template for amplifying TCR beta CDR3 regions. RT-PCR in the first round (using the HTBI primer set) targeted the TCR CDR3. TCRdb re-derived calls from the multiplex PCR reads in MiXCR, one entry per CDR3 protein. The profile shows under 350,000 distinct CDR3 sequences, about 17% of them singletons. Sample: blood. The receptors originated from a woman aged 60-75 years with Graves' ophthalmopathy.

This clonotype came up once. One junction end does not reproduce the germline sequence, and a read error may be involved. This rearrangement joins TRBV11-3 to TRBJ2-5, with D unresolved. Germline assignment: CDR1 SGHNT and CDR2 YENEEA. The CDR3 is 11 amino acids. CDR3 region: CVSSLGETQYF. Written as DNA, the CDR3 is TGTGTCAGCAGCTTAGGGGAGACCCAGTACTTC.

This clonotype was observed a handful of times. This chain joins TRBV19 and TRBJ1-5, with a tentative D call TRBD1 (6 bases). V lost 5 bases to trimming and J lost 2 bases, with 16 bases between them. The CDR3 totals 16 residues. Per the germline V gene, CDR1 is LNHDA and CDR2 is SQIVND (reference sequence). The CDR3 loop is CASSPRGGAGNQPQHF. The DNA of the CDR3 is TGTGCCAGTAGTCCGCGGGGGGGGGCAGGCAATCAGCCCCAGCATTTT. The full variable domain, with the rest looked up from reference TRBV19 and TRBJ1-5, is DGGITQSPKYLFRKEGQNVTLSCEQNLNHDAMYWYRQDPGQGLRLIYYSQIVNDFQKGDIAEGYSVSREKKESFPLTVTSAQKNPTAFYLCASSPRGGAGNQPQHFGDGTRLSIL.

Details on this clonotype: A much larger clone differs by one base, so this may be a read error. V is TRBV6-1 and J is TRBJ1-5; D is undetermined. This CDR3 is 13 amino acids long. CDR1 and CDR2 (germline): MNHNS, SASEGT. V lost 5 bases and J lost 3, with 8 bases in between. This chain's CDR3 is CASSPLSNQPQHF. As DNA, the CDR3 is TGTGCCAGCAGTCCCCTCTCCAATCAGCCCCAGCATTTT.

A remark on this clonotype: A much larger clonotype is one base distant, so this may be a read error. The chain has TRBV29-1 and TRBJ2-7, with a possible D match to TRBD2 (5 bases). The CDR3 is made up of 13 amino acids. Trimming stripped 4 bases from V and 6 bases from J, with 16 bases between. The germline V gene has CDR1 SQVTM and CDR2 ANQGSEA. CDR3 protein: CSVVTIGGFEQYF. The CDR3 coding sequence is TGCAGCGTTGTGACTATAGGTGGGTTCGAGCAGTACTTC.

This clonotype appeared many times. The rearrangement joins TRBV7-3 to TRBJ2-1; 9 nucleotides agree with TRBD2. This CDR3 has 17 amino acids. V was clipped by 2 bases and J by 0 bases; unmatched bases: 5. Germline CDR1 SGHTA, CDR2 FQGTGA. The CDR3 coding sequence is TGTGCCAGCAGCTTATATAGCGGGAGCAGCTCCTACAATGAGCAGTTCTTC. Protein sequence: CASSLYSGSSSYNEQFF.

The V call is TRBV28, the J call TRBJ1-1; tentative D call: TRBD1 (6 bases). Per germline, CDR1 MDHEN and CDR2 SYDVKM. This CDR3 is built from 13 residues. V was pared by 3 bases and J by 4 bases, with 9 bases between. The CDR3 protein is CASSLPGVTEAFF. In DNA, the CDR3 is TGTGCCAGCAGTTTGCCAGGGGTCACTGAAGCTTTCTTT.

This clonotype was seen at least ten times. The chain carries TRBV5-1 and TRBJ2-3, with 8 bases that match TRBD1. Per germline, CDR1 SGHRS and CDR2 YFSETQ. The CDR3 length is 15 residues. V was clipped by 4 bases and J by 4 bases; unmatched bases: 8. This chain's CDR3 is CASSPSAGGADTQYF. The CDR3 coding sequence is TGCGCCAGCAGCCCCTCGGCAGGGGGCGCAGATACGCAGTATTTT.

This chain links TRBV4-2 with TRBJ1-1, with D possibly TRBD1 on 6 matching bases. The CDR3 is 13 residues long. Germline assignment: CDR1 LGHNA and CDR2 YNFKEQ. The V gene lost 2 bases and the J gene lost 5 bases, with 9 bases spanning the gap. In DNA, the CDR3 is TGTGCCAGCAGCCAACCTCAGGGGACTGAAGCTTTCTTT. It codes for CASSQPQGTEAFF.

This clonotype was detected a few times. Here the CDR3 reads CAWQGFSGNTIYF. CDR3 nucleotide sequence: TGTGCCTGGCAGGGATTCTCTGGAAACACCATATATTTT. The rearrangement uses TRBV30 and TRBJ1-3; D is perhaps TRBD1 (5 bases). Germline V CDR1 and CDR2: GTSNPN, SVGIG (reference sequence). The CDR3 runs to 13 residues. Deletions cut 5 bases from V and 0 bases from J, with 8 bases between. Full variable domain (outside the CDR3, taken from reference TRBV30 and TRBJ1-3): SQTIHQWPATLVQPVGSPLSLECTVEGTSNPNLYWYRQAAGRGLQLLFYSVGIGQISSEVPQNLSASRPQDRQFILSSKKLLLSDSGFYLCAWQGFSGNTIYFGEGSWLTVV.

This clonotype came up a few times. The V gene is TRBV6-1, the J gene TRBJ2-2; 7 bases map to TRBD1. Germline loops: CDR1 MNHNS, CDR2 SASEGT. The junction had 8 bases not matched to a gene; V was cut back by 5 bases and J by 5 bases. The CDR3 length is 15 residues. CDR3 loop: CASSRWTGRTGELFF. CDR3 nucleotides: TGTGCCAGCAGTCGGTGGACAGGACGAACCGGGGAGCTGTTTTTT.

The V call is TRBV20-1, the J call TRBJ2-1; D possibly corresponds to TRBD1 (5 bases). The CDR3 runs 14 residues. Looked up from germline, CDR1 is DFQATT and CDR2 is SNEGSKA (reference sequence). V was trimmed by 6 bases and J by 1 base, leaving 13 bases between them. The CDR3 is CSARDQGSYNEQFF. CDR3 DNA sequence: TGCAGTGCCCGAGATCAGGGATCCTACAATGAGCAGTTCTTC.

This clonotype was recorded at least ten times. The rearrangement links TRBV10-3 to TRBJ1-2; D might be TRBD1 (6 bases). The CDR3 sequence is 14 residues long. The V gene's germline CDR1 is ENHRY and CDR2 SYGVKD. V was trimmed by 0 bases and J by 8 bases, leaving 13 bases between them. The CDR3 is CAISESAGVRGYTF. The CDR3, as DNA: TGTGCCATCAGTGAGTCGGCAGGGGTACGAGGCTACACCTTC.

The gene calls are TRBV7-2 and TRBJ2-7; D remains ambiguous. V lost 5 bases, J lost 1 base, and 9 bases lay in between. Germline V gives CDR1 SGHTA, CDR2 FQGNSA. The CDR3 extends over 13 amino acids. The CDR3 DNA reads as TGTGCCAGCAGCCCAGAGATGTCCTACGAGCAGTACTTC. The encoded protein is CASSPEMSYEQYF.

This sequence joins TRBV7-3 and TRBJ2-7; D may match TRBD1 or TRBD2 (6 bases each). V lost 3 bases, J lost 2 bases, and 14 bases lay in between. This CDR3 region has 15 residues. Germline V gene sequence: CDR1 SGHTA, CDR2 FQGTGA. This CDR3 is CASSFEGGLAYEQYF. CDR3 sequence (DNA): TGTGCCAGCAGCTTCGAGGGGGGCCTGGCCTACGAGCAGTACTTC. The entire variable domain, with the rest obtained from reference TRBV7-3 and TRBJ2-7, is as follows: GAGVSQTPSNKVTEKGKYVELRCDPISGHTALYWYRQSLGQGPEFLIYFQGTGAADDSGLPNDRFFAVRPEGSVSTLKIQRTERGDSAVYLCASSFEGGLAYEQYFGPGTRLTVT.

Concerning this clonotype itself: A single base separates this from a much larger clone, so it may be a read error. The V call is TRBV7-2, the J call TRBJ2-1; D is unclear. The CDR3 runs 12 residues. Germline loops: CDR1 SGHTA, CDR2 FQGNSA. With 3 bases removed from V and 4 bases from J, the gap between germline ends came to 4 bases. In nucleotides, the CDR3 is TGTGCCAGCAGCTTTTGGTACAATGAGCAGTTCTTC. Protein: CASSFWYNEQFF.

This clonotype has a handful of counts. The rearrangement uses TRBV7-9 and TRBJ1-2; 8 positions match TRBD1. V was pared by 5 bases and J by 6 bases, with 11 bases of the junction left unmatched. This CDR3 is 15 amino acids long. Germline V gene sequence: CDR1 SEHNR, CDR2 FQNEAQ (reference sequence). Here the CDR3 DNA reads TGTGCCAGCAGCCCACCCAGGGGGCCAGGTAATGGCTACACCTTC. Translating it yields CASSPPRGPGNGYTF.

This clonotype came up many times. V and J are TRBV5-1 and TRBJ2-7, with unresolved D. Germline lookup yields CDR1 SGHRS and CDR2 YFSETQ. V was shortened by 4 bases and J by 4 bases, with 18 bases between the two germline ends. The CDR3 runs to 15 residues. The CDR3, as DNA: TGCGCCAGCAGCCTCCGGACCGAGTCGCTTTACGAGCAGTACTTC. Translation: CASSLRTESLYEQYF. The full variable domain, with the rest looked up from reference TRBV5-1 and TRBJ2-7, is KAGVTQTPRYLIKTRGQQVTLSCSPISGHRSVSWYQQTPGQGLQFLFEYFSETQRNKGNFPGRFSGRQFSNSRSEMNVSTLELGDSALYLCASSLRTESLYEQYFGPGTRLTVT.

This clonotype was observed many times. V gene TRBV6-6 combines with J gene TRBJ1-1, with D tentatively TRBD1 (6 bases). Germline CDR1 reads MNHNY; CDR2 reads SVGAGI (reference sequence). The V and J ends lost 0 bases and 8 bases respectively, with 7 bases between them. The CDR3 consists of 12 residues. The CDR3 DNA reads TGTGCCAGCAGTTACTCGGACAGCGAAGCTTTCTTT. Its translation is CASSYSDSEAFF.

This clonotype appeared many times. The chain recombines TRBV28 with TRBJ2-3; D could derive from TRBD1 or TRBD2 (5 bases each). This CDR3 is built from 15 residues. With 5 bases removed from V and 8 bases from J, the gap between germline ends came to 20 bases. The germline CDR1 and CDR2 sequences are MDHEN and SYDVKM. CDR3 in amino acids: CASSPQDRGAGTQYF. The CDR3 DNA reads as TGTGCCAGCAGTCCCCAGGATCGAGGGGCCGGTACGCAGTATTTT.

The chain carries TRBV4-2 and TRBJ2-3; TRBD2 aligns across 12 bases. V shed 0 bases and J 2 bases; nucleotides not matched to a gene: 15. The CDR3 consists of 21 residues. Germline lookup yields CDR1 LGHNA and CDR2 YNFKEQ. CDR3 sequence reads: CASSQEPGTSGYLIHTDTQYF. DNA for the CDR3: TGTGCCAGCAGCCAAGAGCCCGGGACTAGCGGGTACCTAATTCACACAGATACGCAGTATTTT.

This clonotype was recorded at least ten times. The rearrangement joins TRBV24-1 to TRBJ2-2; tentatively, D is TRBD2 (5 bases). The length of the CDR3 is 12 residues. Trimming removed 6 bases at V and 5 bases at J, with 6 bases between. Germline-derived CDR1 and CDR2 are KGHDR and SFDVKD. The CDR3 DNA reads as TGTGCCACCAGTCGAGGGACCGGGGAGCTGTTTTTT. It specifies CATSRGTGELFF.

In this sample, this clonotype turned up many times. The CDR3 protein is CSAQRGQANTEAFF. Here the CDR3 DNA reads TGCAGTGCTCAGAGGGGACAGGCGAACACTGAAGCTTTCTTT. V gene TRBV20-1 combines with J gene TRBJ1-1, with 8 bases identical to TRBD1. CDR1 and CDR2 from the germline V gene are DFQATT and SNEGSKA (reference sequence). The CDR3 is 14 amino acids. V was clipped by 5 bases and J by 1 base; unmatched bases: 6.

The chain carries TRBV4-1 and TRBJ1-4; maybe TRBD1 (5 bases). The CDR3 contains 15 residues. The germline V gene has CDR1 MGHRA and CDR2 YSYEKL. Trimming took off 4 bases at V and 6 bases at J, with 15 bases between the two ends. The CDR3 nucleotides read TGCGCCAGCAGCCGCCGGGGCAGGGCGGATGAAAAACTGTTTTTT. Translating it yields CASSRRGRADEKLFF.

This clonotype has a handful of counts. The J gene is TRBJ2-1, the V gene TRBV11-2; no definite D call. Germline V lookup: CDR1 SGHAT, CDR2 FQNNGV. V lost 4 bases to trimming and J lost 6 bases, with 10 bases between them. CDR3 length: 13 amino acids. The CDR3 DNA reads TGTGCCAGCAGCTCGAGCGTACTCAATGAGCAGTTCTTC. Amino acid sequence: CASSSSVLNEQFF.